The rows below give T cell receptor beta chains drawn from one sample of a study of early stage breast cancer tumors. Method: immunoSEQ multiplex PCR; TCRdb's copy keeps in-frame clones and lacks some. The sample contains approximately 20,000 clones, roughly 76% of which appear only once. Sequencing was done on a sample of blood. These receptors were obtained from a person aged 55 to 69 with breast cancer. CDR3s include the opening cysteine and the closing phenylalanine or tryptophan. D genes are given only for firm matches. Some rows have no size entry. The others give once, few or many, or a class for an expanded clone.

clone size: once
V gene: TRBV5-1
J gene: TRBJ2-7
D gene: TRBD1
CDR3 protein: CASSLFRPGQGAYEQYF
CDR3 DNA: TGCGCCAGCAGCTTATTCCGCCCGGGACAGGGGGCTTACGAGCAGTACTTC

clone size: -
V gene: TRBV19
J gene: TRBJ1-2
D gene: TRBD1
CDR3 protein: CASSQQGLAYGYTF
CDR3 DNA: TGTGCCAGTAGCCAACAGGGGTTGGCCTATGGCTACACCTTC

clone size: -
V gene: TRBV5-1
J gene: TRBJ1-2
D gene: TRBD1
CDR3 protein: CASSLVLTGDNNYGYTF
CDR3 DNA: TGCGCCAGCAGCTTGGTTCTGACAGGGGACAATAACTATGGCTACACCTTC

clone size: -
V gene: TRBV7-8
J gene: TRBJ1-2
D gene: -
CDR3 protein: CASSLATGENYGYTF
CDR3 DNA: TGTGCCAGCAGCTTAGCTACAGGCGAAAACTATGGCTACACCTTC

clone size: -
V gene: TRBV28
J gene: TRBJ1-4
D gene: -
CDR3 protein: CASRFRDTSIKLFF
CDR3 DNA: TGTGCCAGCAGATTCCGGGACACGTCGATTAAACTGTTTTTT

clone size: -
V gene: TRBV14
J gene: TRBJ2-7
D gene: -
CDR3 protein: CASSQEPSLSYEQYF
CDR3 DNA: TGTGCCAGCAGTCAAGAGCCTAGCCTCTCCTACGAGCAGTACTTC

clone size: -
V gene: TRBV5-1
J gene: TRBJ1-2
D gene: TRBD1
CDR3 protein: CASSGGTGGINYGYTF
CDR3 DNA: TGCGCCAGCAGCGGCGGGACAGGGGGGATTAACTATGGCTACACCTTC

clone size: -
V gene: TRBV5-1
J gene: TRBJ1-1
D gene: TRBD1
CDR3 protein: CASSLTIRGTEAFF
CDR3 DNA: TGCGCCAGCAGCTTGACGATCAGGGGGACTGAAGCTTTCTTT

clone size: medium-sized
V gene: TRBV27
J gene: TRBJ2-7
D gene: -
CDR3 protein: CASFQASYEQYF
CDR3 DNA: TGTGCCAGCTTCCAGGCCTCCTACGAGCAGTACTTC

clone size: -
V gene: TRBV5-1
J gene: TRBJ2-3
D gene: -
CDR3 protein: CASSLGHFTDTQYF
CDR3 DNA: TGCGCCAGCAGCCTGGGACATTTCACAGATACGCAGTATTTT

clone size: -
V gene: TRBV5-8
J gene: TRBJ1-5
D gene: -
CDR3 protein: CASSLESTGSYSNQPQHF
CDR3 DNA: TGTGCCAGCAGCTTGGAATCGACAGGTTCTTATAGCAATCAGCCCCAGCATTTT

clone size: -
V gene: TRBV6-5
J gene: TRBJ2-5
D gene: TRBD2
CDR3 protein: CASRKGLALETQYF
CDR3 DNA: TGTGCCAGCAGAAAGGGACTAGCCCTGGAGACCCAGTACTTC

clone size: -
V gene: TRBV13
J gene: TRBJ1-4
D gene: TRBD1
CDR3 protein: CASSFRDSGEKLFF
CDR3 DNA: TGTGCCAGCAGCTTCCGGGACAGCGGTGAAAAACTGTTTTTT

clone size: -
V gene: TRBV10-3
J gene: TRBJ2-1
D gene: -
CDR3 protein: CAISGGKGSRDEQFF
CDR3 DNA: TGTGCCATCAGTGGGGGAAAAGGGTCCAGGGATGAGCAGTTCTTC

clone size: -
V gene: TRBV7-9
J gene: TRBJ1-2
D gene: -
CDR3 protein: CASSKTDNYGYTF
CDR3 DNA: TGTGCCAGCAGCAAGACAGACAACTATGGCTACACCTTC

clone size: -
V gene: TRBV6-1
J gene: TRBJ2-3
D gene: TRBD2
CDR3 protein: CASSGAGGPDTQYF
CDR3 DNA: TGTGCCAGCAGTGGAGCGGGAGGGCCGGATACGCAGTATTTT

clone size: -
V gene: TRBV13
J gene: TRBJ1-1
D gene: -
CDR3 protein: CASSPPQSTEAFF
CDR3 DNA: TGTGCCAGCAGCCCCCCCCAGAGCACTGAAGCTTTCTTT

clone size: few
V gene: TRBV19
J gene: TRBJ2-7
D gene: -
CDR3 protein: CASGKGGSSYEQYF
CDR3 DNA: TGTGCCAGTGGAAAGGGGGGAAGCTCCTACGAGCAGTACTTC

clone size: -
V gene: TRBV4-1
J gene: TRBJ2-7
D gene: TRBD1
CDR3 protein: CASSPPGQTYEQYF
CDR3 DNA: TGCGCCAGCAGCCCCCCGGGACAGACCTACGAGCAGTACTTC

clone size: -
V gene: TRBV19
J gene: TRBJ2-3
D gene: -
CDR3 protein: CASKRTVRGTDTQYF
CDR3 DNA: TGTGCCAGTAAGAGGACAGTTCGGGGGACAGATACGCAGTATTTT

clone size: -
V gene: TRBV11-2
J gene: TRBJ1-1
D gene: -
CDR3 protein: CASSAQPNTEAFF
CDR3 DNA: TGTGCCAGCAGCGCCCAGCCGAACACTGAAGCTTTCTTT

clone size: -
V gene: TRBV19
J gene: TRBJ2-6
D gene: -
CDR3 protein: CASKASSSGANVLTF
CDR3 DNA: TGTGCCAGCAAGGCTAGCAGCTCTGGGGCCAACGTCCTGACTTTC

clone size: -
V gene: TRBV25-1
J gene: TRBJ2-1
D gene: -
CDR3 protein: CASSELGGHVYNEQFF
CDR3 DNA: TGTGCCAGCAGTGAATTAGGGGGGCACGTCTACAATGAGCAGTTCTTC

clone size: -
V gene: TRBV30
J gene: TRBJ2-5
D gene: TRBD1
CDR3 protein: CAWEGQGGGVGETQYF
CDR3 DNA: TGTGCCTGGGAGGGACAGGGAGGTGGAGTGGGAGAGACCCAGTACTTC

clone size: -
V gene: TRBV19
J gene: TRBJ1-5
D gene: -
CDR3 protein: CASSYRNQPQHF
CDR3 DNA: TGTGCCAGTAGTTACAGGAATCAGCCCCAGCATTTT

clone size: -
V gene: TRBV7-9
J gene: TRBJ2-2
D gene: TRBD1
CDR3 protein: CASSLDRVGELFF
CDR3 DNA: TGTGCCAGCAGCTTGGACAGGGTAGGGGAGCTGTTTTTT

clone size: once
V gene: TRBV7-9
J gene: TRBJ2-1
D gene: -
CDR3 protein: CASSLDGEQFF
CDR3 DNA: TGTGCCAGCAGCTTAGACGGTGAGCAGTTCTTC

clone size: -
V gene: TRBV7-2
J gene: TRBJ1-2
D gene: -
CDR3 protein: CASSLAEGSSGYTF
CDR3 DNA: TGTGCCAGCAGCTTAGCGGAGGGTAGTAGTGGCTACACCTTC

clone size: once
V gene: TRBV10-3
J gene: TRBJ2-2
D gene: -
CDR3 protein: CAISESQGGVTGELFF
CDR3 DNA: TGTGCCATCAGTGAGTCACAGGGCGGTGTCACCGGGGAGCTGTTTTTT

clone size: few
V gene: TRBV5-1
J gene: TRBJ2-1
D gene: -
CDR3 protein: CASSLTEGMGSEQFF
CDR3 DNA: TGCGCCAGCAGTTTGACCGAGGGGATGGGAAGTGAGCAGTTCTTC

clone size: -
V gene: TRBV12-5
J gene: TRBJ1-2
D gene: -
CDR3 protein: CASGLIHRDGYTF
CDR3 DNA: TGTGCTAGTGGTTTGATTCACAGGGATGGCTACACCTTC

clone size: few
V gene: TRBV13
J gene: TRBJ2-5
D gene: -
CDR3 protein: CASSLERDSGTQYF
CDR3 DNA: TGTGCCAGCAGCTTAGAACGGGATAGTGGGACCCAGTACTTC

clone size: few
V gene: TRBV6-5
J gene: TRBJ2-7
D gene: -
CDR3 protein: CASSNQGPGYEQYF
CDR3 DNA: TGTGCCAGCAGTAACCAGGGCCCGGGATACGAGCAGTACTTC

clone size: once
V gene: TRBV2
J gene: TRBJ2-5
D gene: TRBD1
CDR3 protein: CASRPTGIETQYF
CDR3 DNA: TGTGCCAGCAGGCCGACAGGGATCGAGACCCAGTACTTC

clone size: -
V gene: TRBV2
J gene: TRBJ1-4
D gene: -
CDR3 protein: CATKEQSSNEKLFF
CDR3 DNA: TGTGCCACCAAGGAGCAGAGCTCTAATGAAAAACTGTTTTTT

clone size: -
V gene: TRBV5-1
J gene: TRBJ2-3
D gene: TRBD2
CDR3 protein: CASSSLAGTDTQYF
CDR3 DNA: TGCGCCAGCAGCTCTCTAGCGGGGACAGATACGCAGTATTTT

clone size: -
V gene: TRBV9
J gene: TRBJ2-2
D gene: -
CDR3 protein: CASSVGFGGELFF
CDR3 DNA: TGTGCCAGCAGCGTAGGGTTTGGCGGGGAGCTGTTTTTT